This entry lists 26 T cell receptor beta chains sequenced from one sample in a study of cytomegalovirus exposure and HLA in healthy donors. The PCR ran on 60 Vbeta and 13 Jbeta primers. Here immunoSEQ multiplex PCR was the method, and the copy in TCRdb shows in-frame clones only, minus some. The sample consists of 160,000 or so clones, about four fifths of them appearing once. Input material: PBMCs. The receptors stem from a young woman in good health and CMV-seropositive.

The chain recombines TRBV19 with TRBJ2-7; D gene ambiguous. Germline V lookup: CDR1 LNHDA, CDR2 SQIVND (reference sequence). The CDR3 loop spans 12 amino acids. The ends were cut back, 8 bases at V and 6 bases at J, with 14 bases in the middle. Here the CDR3 DNA reads TGTGCCAGTGTGGGCTACCCTGGCGAGCAGTACTTC. Encoded protein: CASVGYPGEQYF.

V gene TRBV2 combines with J gene TRBJ1-1; D is unresolved. V lost 3 bases and J 1 base, leaving 6 bases between the germline ends. Germline assignment: CDR1 SNHLY and CDR2 FYNNEI. The CDR3 consists of 13 residues. CDR3 coding DNA: TGTGCCAGCAGTGATTGGGCGAACACTGAAGCTTTCTTT. This sequence encodes CASSDWANTEAFF.

This clone was counted once. The V call is TRBV7-2, the J call TRBJ2-1; 10 bases are a match to TRBD2. This CDR3 spans 15 amino acids. Germline V lookup: CDR1 SGHTA, CDR2 FQGNSA. Germline trimming cut 6 bases from V and 4 bases from J; bases unmatched to any gene: 6. The CDR3 sequence is CASRELAGSYNEQFF. CDR3 nucleotides: TGTGCCAGCAGAGAACTAGCGGGGTCTTACAATGAGCAGTTCTTC.

V and J are TRBV15 and TRBJ1-2, with a tentative D call TRBD1 (6 bases). V shed 5 bases and J shed 2 bases, with 21 bases lying between them. CDR3 length: 17 amino acids. Germline V CDR1 and CDR2: LNHNV, YYDKDF (reference sequence). In nucleotides, the CDR3 is TGTGCCACCAGCCGAACAGGACAGACCCCCCCAAACTATGGCTACACCTTC. Translating it yields CATSRTGQTPPNYGYTF.

The chain has TRBV27 and TRBJ1-6, with 10 bases lining up with TRBD1. The germline gives CDR1 MNHEY, CDR2 SMNVEV (reference sequence). The V gene end was trimmed by 4 bases and the J gene end by 13 bases; junction bases not matched to a gene: 10. This CDR3 has 15 amino acids. Written as DNA, the CDR3 is TGTGCCAGCAGTTCCGGGACAGGGGTATTCCCGCCCCTCCACTTT. Its protein product is CASSSGTGVFPPLHF.

V and J are TRBV7-9 and TRBJ2-7; 9 positions agree with TRBD2. CDR1 and CDR2 (germline): SEHNR, FQNEAQ (reference sequence). This CDR3 spans 17 amino acids. V dropped 1 base and J dropped 5; count of bases not matched to a gene: 12. CDR3: CASSLDRGRGGFDEQYF. The CDR3 bases are TGTGCCAGCAGCTTAGACCGGGGGCGGGGGGGATTCGACGAGCAGTACTTC.

The CDR3 DNA is TGTGCCAGCAGTGAAGGGACAGGAATTCATGAGCAGTTCTTC. It codes for CASSEGTGIHEQFF. The V gene is TRBV2, the J gene TRBJ2-1, with 7 bases matching TRBD1. The germline V gene has CDR1 SNHLY and CDR2 FYNNEI. Trimming cost V 1 base and J 8 bases; bases outside gene matches: 5. This CDR3 is 14 amino acids long.

The V gene is TRBV6-5, the J gene TRBJ2-3; 7 bases align to TRBD2. CDR1 MNHEY and CDR2 SVGAGI come from the germline V gene. With V trimmed by 6 bases and J by 6 bases, 0 bases remained unmatched. This CDR3 comprises 11 residues. The CDR3 spells CASRRGDTQYF. Here the CDR3 DNA reads TGTGCCAGCAGGCGGGGGGATACGCAGTATTTT.

The chain employs TRBV7-2 and TRBJ2-7; D unclear. Germline CDR1 and CDR2: SGHTA and FQGNSA. V shed 5 bases and J shed 4 bases, with 9 bases lying between them. The CDR3 contains 12 residues. The CDR3 spells CASSPTSYEQYF. The CDR3 nucleotides read TGTGCCAGCAGCCCTACTTCATACGAGCAGTACTTC.

CDR3 nucleotide sequence: TGTGCCAGCAGCGTAGGCCCAGACAGGGACTACGAGCAGTACTTC. Translated, it gives CASSVGPDRDYEQYF. The gene calls are TRBV9 and TRBJ2-7; 7 bases fit TRBD1. J gave up 3 bases and V 0 bases, and 6 bases lay outside the gene matches. The germline V gene has CDR1 SGDLS and CDR2 YYNGEE. The CDR3 has 15 amino acids.

The chain combines TRBV2 with TRBJ1-1; the match to TRBD1 covers 8 bases. After removal of 7 bases from V and 6 bases from J, the junction contained 19 bases not matched to a gene. The CDR3 runs 17 residues. Germline V lookup: CDR1 SNHLY, CDR2 FYNNEI. The DNA for the CDR3 is TGTGCCAGCAACAGGCCAAGATACGGACAGGGAGCTTCTGAAGCTTTCTTT. This sequence encodes CASNRPRYGQGASEAFF.

This clone was counted a few times. The chain links TRBV6-1 to TRBJ2-6; D may be TRBD2 (5 bases). V was cut by 4 bases and J by 0 bases, with 10 bases left in between. Germline CDR1 MNHNS, CDR2 SASEGT. The CDR3 loop spans 16 amino acids. The CDR3 loop reads CASSAGGPSGANVLTF. The CDR3 DNA reads as TGTGCCAGCAGTGCCGGCGGGCCCTCTGGGGCCAACGTCCTGACTTTC.

The chain employs TRBV19 and TRBJ1-4, with unresolved D. Trimming stripped 7 bases from V and 7 bases from J, with 16 bases between. CDR1 and CDR2 (germline): LNHDA, SQIVND (reference sequence). This CDR3 spans 14 amino acids. CDR3 coding DNA: TGTGCCAGTAACGAGGGTCACCAACGTGAAAAACTGTTTTTT. Amino acids: CASNEGHQREKLFF.

The V call is TRBV7-9, the J call TRBJ2-7, with 7 positions matching TRBD1. There are 13 residues in the CDR3. The junction had 4 bases not matched to a gene; V was cut back by 5 bases and J by 3 bases. Per the germline V gene, CDR1 is SEHNR and CDR2 is FQNEAQ (reference sequence). The CDR3 DNA reads TGTGCCAGCAGCAGGGACAGCTTCTACGAGCAGTACTTC. Encoded protein: CASSRDSFYEQYF.

This clone was counted once. CDR3 protein: CASSQDLLRTQYF. The CDR3, as DNA: TGCGCCAGCAGCCAAGATCTGTTGAGGACCCAGTACTTC. The chain recombines TRBV4-1 with TRBJ2-5; D uncertain. This CDR3 spans 13 amino acids. Germline assignment: CDR1 MGHRA and CDR2 YSYEKL. V shed 0 bases and J shed 7 bases, with 9 bases lying between them.

The chain has TRBV9 and TRBJ1-3; no clear D. The germline gives CDR1 SGDLS, CDR2 YYNGEE. V was trimmed by 3 bases and J by 0 bases, leaving 10 bases between them. CDR3 length: 15 amino acids. CDR3 bases: TGTGCCAGCAGCGCGTCAACGGTCTCTGGAAACACCATATATTTT. Residues: CASSASTVSGNTIYF.

The chain couples TRBV14 to TRBJ1-2; maybe TRBD1 (5 bases). The germline V gene encodes CDR1 SGHDN and CDR2 FVKESK. The V and J ends lost 2 bases and 4 bases respectively, with 5 bases between them. The length of the CDR3 is 12 residues. CDR3 in DNA: TGTGCCAGCAGCCAACAGGGCTATGGCTACACCTTC. This codes for CASSQQGYGYTF. Looking up the rest from reference TRBV14 and TRBJ1-2 gives the full variable domain: EAGVTQFPSHSVIEKGQTVTLRCDPISGHDNLYWYRRVMGKEIKFLLHFVKESKQDESGMPNNRFLAERTGGTYSTLKVQPAELEDSGVYFCASSQQGYGYTFGSGTRLTVV.

CDR3 coding DNA: TGCGCCAGCAGCTTGGACCCTAGCGGGGCGTCCTACGAGCAGTACTTC. It translates to CASSLDPSGASYEQYF. The gene calls are TRBV5-1 and TRBJ2-7, with 9 bases identical to TRBD2. J lost 1 base, V lost 0 bases, and 5 bases had no gene match. The CDR3 spans 16 residues. Germline V lookup: CDR1 SGHRS, CDR2 YFSETQ.

V is TRBV9 and J is TRBJ2-1, with D possibly being TRBD1 (5 bases). The CDR3 sequence is 12 residues long. Germline lookup yields CDR1 SGDLS and CDR2 YYNGEE. Trimming removed 1 base from V and 6 bases from J, with 5 bases in between. CDR3 DNA: TGTGCCAGCAGCGTACAGGGCAATGAGCAGTTCTTC. As protein: CASSVQGNEQFF. Full variable domain (missing parts from reference TRBV9 and TRBJ2-1): DSGVTQTPKHLITATGQRVTLRCSPRSGDLSVYWYQQSLDQGLQFLIQYYNGEERAKGNILERFSAQQFPDLHSELNLSSLELGDSALYFCASSVQGNEQFFGPGTRLTVL.

V gene TRBV5-6 combines with J gene TRBJ2-7; tentatively, D is TRBD1 (6 bases). V gave up 2 bases and J gave up 5 bases, with 23 bases separating them. The CDR3 has 17 residues. CDR1 and CDR2 from the germline V gene are SGHDT and YYEEEE. The CDR3 reads CASSFPQGKVSSDEQYF. Written as DNA, the CDR3 is TGTGCCAGCAGCTTTCCTCAGGGGAAGGTATCCTCGGACGAGCAGTACTTC. The full variable domain, rest sourced from reference TRBV5-6 and TRBJ2-7, is DAGVTQSPTHLIKTRGQQVTLRCSPKSGHDTVSWYQQALGQGPQFIFQYYEEEERQRGNFPDRFSGHQFPNYSSELNVNALLLGDSALYLCASSFPQGKVSSDEQYFGPGTRLTVT.

This sequence joins TRBV11-2 and TRBJ2-7; tentatively, D is TRBD1 (6 bases). The CDR3 is 15 amino acids. V was shortened by 1 base and J by 3 bases, with 13 bases between the two germline ends. Per germline, CDR1 SGHAT and CDR2 FQNNGV. The CDR3 spells CASSLVVRGHYEQYF. Here the CDR3 DNA reads TGTGCCAGCAGCTTAGTAGTTAGGGGACACTACGAGCAGTACTTC.

The chain has TRBV19 and TRBJ1-2; TRBD1 might be the D (5 bases). This CDR3 is 16 amino acids long. Germline loops: CDR1 LNHDA, CDR2 SQIVND (reference sequence). Trimming took off 5 bases at V and 0 bases at J, with 16 bases between the two ends. As DNA, the CDR3 is TGTGCCAGTAGTCGCAGGGTGGTTCGTACTAACTATGGCTACACCTTC. Translating gives CASSRRVVRTNYGYTF. The complete variable domain, with remaining parts taken from reference TRBV19 and TRBJ1-2, reads DGGITQSPKYLFRKEGQNVTLSCEQNLNHDAMYWYRQDPGQGLRLIYYSQIVNDFQKGDIAEGYSVSREKKESFPLTVTSAQKNPTAFYLCASSRRVVRTNYGYTFGSGTRLTVV.

The chain joins TRBV5-8 to TRBJ1-1; D uncertain. Germline V gene lookup returns CDR1 SGHTS and CDR2 YDEGEE. V was cut by 2 bases and J by 1 base, with 21 bases left in between. CDR3 length: 18 amino acids. Written as DNA, the CDR3 is TGTGCCAGCAGCTTCCAACCGACATTTGAAAGTGGGAACACTGAAGCTTTCTTT. Its protein is CASSFQPTFESGNTEAFF.

This chain joins TRBV21-1 and TRBJ1-2; the table calls TRBD1, which could not be checked here. TRBV21-1 is termed a pseudogene. The CDR3 extends over 18 amino acids. DNA for the CDR3: TGTGCCAGCAGCAAACGGGATCCGGGGACAGGGCCGATCTATGGCTACACCTTC. This sequence encodes CASSKRDPGTGPIYGYTF.

Here the CDR3 reads CSVASGFGNSPLHF. For the CDR3, the DNA is TGCAGCGTTGCGTCTGGGTTCGGGAATTCACCCCTCCACTTT. The gene calls are TRBV29-1 and TRBJ1-6; D is undetermined. The CDR3 totals 14 residues. The germline gives CDR1 SQVTM, CDR2 ANQGSEA. V was pared by 4 bases and J by 7 bases, with 14 bases between. The complete variable domain, with remaining parts taken from reference TRBV29-1 and TRBJ1-6, reads SAVISQKPSRDICQRGTSLTIQCQVDSQVTMMFWYRQQPGQSLTLIATANQGSEATYESGFVIDKFPISRPNLTFSTLTVSNMSPEDSSIYLCSVASGFGNSPLHFGNGTRLTVT.

V is TRBV7-2 and J is TRBJ2-7; 7 bases are shared with TRBD1. CDR1 is SGHTA, CDR2 FQGNSA, per germline. The CDR3 has 14 residues. The junction had 7 bases not matched to a gene; V was cut back by 5 bases and J by 3 bases. CDR3 in DNA: TGTGCCAGCAGCACCACCCCAGGGGGCTACGAGCAGTACTTC. Translated, it gives CASSTTPGGYEQYF. Drawing the rest from reference TRBV7-2 and TRBJ2-7, the complete variable domain is GAGVSQSPSNKVTEKGKDVELRCDPISGHTALYWYRQSLGQGLEFLIYFQGNSAPDKSGLPSDRFSAERTGGSVSTLTIQRTQQEDSAVYLCASSTTPGGYEQYFGPGTRLTVT.